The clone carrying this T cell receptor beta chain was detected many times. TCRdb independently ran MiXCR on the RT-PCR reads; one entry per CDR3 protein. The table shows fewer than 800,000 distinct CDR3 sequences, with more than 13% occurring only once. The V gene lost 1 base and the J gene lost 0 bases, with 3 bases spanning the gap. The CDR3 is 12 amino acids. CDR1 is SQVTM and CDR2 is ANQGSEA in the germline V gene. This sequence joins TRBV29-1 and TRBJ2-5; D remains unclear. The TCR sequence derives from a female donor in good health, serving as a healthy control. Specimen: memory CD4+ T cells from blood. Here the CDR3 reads CSVEGYQETQYF. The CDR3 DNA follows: TGCAGCGTTGAAGGATACCAAGAGACCCAGTACTTC.